This TCR beta chain stems from a study of cytomegalovirus exposure and HLA in healthy donors (dated by TCRdb to 2016 to 2017). With respect to the entire study: The 650 to 800 repertoires of the first cohort and the roughly 110 validation repertoires were produced on the same platform, according to a later analysis. The study aimed to test whether cataloging public T cell receptors could reveal signatures of past pathogen exposure. Besides the first cohort of approximately 670 subjects, a separate validation cohort made up of 120 different subjects was used. To predict cytomegalovirus infection status, the study brought together high-throughput TCR immunosequencing, statistical association of individual TCRs with disease status, and machine learning.

The investigation overall reported the following: The study gave a list of some 150 TCR beta chains associated with cytomegalovirus. The authors suggested that the approach could potentially be extended to other disease states and immunological phenotypes. In both the original and validation cohorts, the classifier was reported to diagnose cytomegalovirus status with high specificity and sensitivity. In vitro tests confirmed that a few of the cytomegalovirus-associated TCR beta chains recognize cytomegalovirus antigens. Of the cluster scores, roughly 95% were above 0 in a later analysis, which found that TCRs clustered in the first cohort also tended to co-occur in the approximately 110 validation repertoires. Most TCR sequences were seen in very few donors, while some public TCRs were found in many individuals. A later analysis had no HLA typing for the validation cohort, so co-occurrence there was scored across all 110 or so repertoires.

A distance of 15 bases separates the germline ends of V and J, which lose 6 bases and 4 bases respectively. CDR1 and CDR2, looked up from the germline V gene, are MNHEY and SVGAGI. Its CDR3 holds 14 amino acids, cysteine through phenylalanine. Only the CDR3 DNA is retained, 42 bases long and in frame from the first base. This clone appeared once. Its cognate antigen has yet to be identified. Base-call qualities are not available, and no considerably larger clone is one nucleotide away. Separate from the roughly 700-subject first cohort, the validation cohort of about 130 subjects was the group to which the donors belonged. Library preparation used the immunoSEQ multiplex PCR assay. Per the source publication's procedure: To diagnose cytomegalovirus status from the catalog of TCR beta chain sequences, a statistical classification framework was built. TCRdb provides this immuneACCESS table in a form limited to in-frame rearrangements. Some clones are lacking; in checked studies, under half of them reflect an unresolved V gene, and why the rest are absent is not known. V and J calls and clone size are copied from that table; D and trimming were computed from the DNA. The table for this sample lists fewer than 150,000 clones; approximately 90% of them were counted only once. The ten top clones hold 1.5% to 2% of the sample.

This clonotype originated in a man aged 18 to 30 in good health and CMV-seronegative. Recombination joined TRBV6-5 with TRBJ1-2; TRBD1 is perhaps the D gene, given 6 matching bases. The sequenced material came from PBMCs. The CDR3 region: CASSINRVRYGYTF. The sequence in DNA is TGTGCCAGCAGCATCAACAGGGTTCGCTATGGCTACACCTTC.